This T cell receptor beta chain was identified in a study of blood T cell repertoires in COVID-19. Whole-study context: COVID-19 samples collected from the United States, Italy and Spain covered acute and convalescent phases. Sample material is recorded as cDNA or gDNA derived from T cells, B-cell-depleted T cells, or PBMCs.

Germline CDR1 LGHDT, CDR2 YNNKEL (reference sequence). The CDR3 extends over 14 amino acids. V was shortened by 4 bases and J by 4 bases, with 13 bases between the two germline ends. Authors' analysis steps: Amplification of reference gene primers was used by the study to estimate nucleated cell counts. Assay: immunoSEQ multiplex PCR; the TCRdb copy retains only in-frame clones and omits some. The V and J calls and clone size come from that table; D and trimming were worked out from the DNA. This table holds some 220,000 clones, around four fifths found once. This sequence was found in a woman aged 60-70 years with active or convalescent COVID-19. The chain is built from TRBV3-1 (or the pseudogene TRBV3-2) and TRBJ1-2; D is uncertain. The sequenced sample consisted of peripheral blood. In DNA form, the CDR3 reads TGTGCCAGCAGCCCGAACAATGTCCGCTATGGCTACACCTTC. Translating it yields CASSPNNVRYGYTF.